These 23 T cell receptor beta chains were sequenced from one sample in a study of blood T cell repertoires in COVID-19. Profiled with immunoSEQ multiplex PCR; TCRdb holds only in-frame clones, not every one. Of around 300,000 clones in the sample, approximately 90% were seen once. Sample: peripheral blood. Source of these receptors: a woman aged 50 to 60 with COVID-19, enrolled during active disease.

V usage is TRBV4-1 and J usage is TRBJ2-1; 10 bases match TRBD2. Trimming took 3 bases from V and 2 from J; bases not matched to a gene: 4. CDR3 length equals 16 residues. The germline gives CDR1 MGHRA, CDR2 YSYEKL. The CDR3: CASSQTSGSTYNEQFF. As DNA, the CDR3 is TGCGCCAGCAGCCAGACTAGCGGGTCGACCTACAATGAGCAGTTCTTC.

V gene TRBV5-4 combines with J gene TRBJ2-5; a possible D gene is TRBD2 (5 bases). This CDR3 contains 15 residues. V was shortened by 2 bases and J by 2 bases, with 13 bases between the two germline ends. CDR1 and CDR2 from the germline V gene are SGHNT and YYREEE (reference sequence). The CDR3 region is CASSFGGPLQETQYF. CDR3 DNA: TGTGCCAGCAGCTTCGGAGGCCCCCTTCAAGAGACCCAGTACTTC.

The V call is TRBV27, the J call TRBJ1-1, with 7 bases aligning to TRBD1. Germline V gene sequence: CDR1 MNHEY, CDR2 SMNVEV (reference sequence). The CDR3 length is 16 residues. J gave up 1 base and V 0 bases, and 5 bases lay outside the gene matches. In DNA, the CDR3 is TGTGCCAGCAGTTTATCCCAGACAGGGAAGAACACTGAAGCTTTCTTT. This sequence encodes CASSLSQTGKNTEAFF.

This sequence joins TRBV27 and TRBJ2-7; D is possibly TRBD2 (6 bases). CDR1 and CDR2 from the germline V gene are MNHEY and SMNVEV (reference sequence). The CDR3 totals 15 residues. Trimming shortened V by 4 bases and J by 3 bases, and 16 bases separated the two germline ends. This chain's CDR3 is CASSSRLGLHYEQYF. Written as DNA, the CDR3 is TGTGCCAGCAGTTCACGACTAGGATTACACTACGAGCAGTACTTC.

The gene calls are TRBV5-4 and TRBJ1-1; D ambiguous. The CDR3 sequence is 12 residues long. From germline, CDR1 is SGHNT and CDR2 YYREEE (reference sequence). The ends were cut back, 4 bases at V and 7 bases at J, with 11 bases in the middle. The CDR3 nucleotides are TGTGCCAGCAGCCAAGGAAGCGGTGAAGCTTTCTTT. Translated: CASSQGSGEAFF.

The chain joins TRBV27 to TRBJ1-1; no definite D call. Germline V gives CDR1 MNHEY, CDR2 SMNVEV (reference sequence). CDR3 size: 15 residues. Trimming removed 2 bases from V and 0 bases from J, with 10 bases in between. CDR3 bases: TGTGCCAGCAGTTTACTAGGCTTAATGAACACTGAAGCTTTCTTT. Translating gives CASSLLGLMNTEAFF.

The rearrangement links TRBV5-1 to TRBJ2-7; TRBD2 matches 11 bases. Germline assignment: CDR1 SGHRS and CDR2 YFSETQ. CDR3 length equals 16 residues. Trimming took 1 base from V and 5 from J; bases not matched to a gene: 8. CDR3 sequence: CASSLTLLAGAHEQYF. The CDR3, as DNA: TGCGCCAGCAGCTTGACCCTACTAGCGGGAGCCCACGAGCAGTACTTC.

The chain combines TRBV4-2 with TRBJ2-5; D unclear. Per germline, CDR1 LGHNA and CDR2 YNFKEQ. The CDR3 is 14 residues long. V shed 2 bases and J shed 4 bases, with 11 bases lying between them. The CDR3 DNA is TGTGCCAGCAGCCAACGGGTCGTAGGAGAGACCCAGTACTTC. Amino acids: CASSQRVVGETQYF.

V usage is TRBV7-2 and J usage is TRBJ2-1; 8 positions agree with TRBD1. CDR1 is SGHTA, CDR2 FQGNSA, per germline. The CDR3 is 13 residues long. Trimming removed 6 bases from V and 9 bases from J; junction bases left unmatched: 7. For the CDR3, the DNA is TGTGCCAGCAGGAAGACAGGGGTAGGTGAGCAGTTCTTC. Residues: CASRKTGVGEQFF. Filled out from reference TRBV7-2 and TRBJ2-1, the complete variable domain reads GAGVSQSPSNKVTEKGKDVELRCDPISGHTALYWYRQSLGQGLEFLIYFQGNSAPDKSGLPSDRFSAERTGGSVSTLTIQRTQQEDSAVYLCASRKTGVGEQFFGPGTRLTVL.

This clone was counted between two and nine times. Other nucleotide sequences in the sample specify the same CDR3. V usage is TRBV2 and J usage is TRBJ2-1; 7 nucleotides agree with TRBD1. The CDR3 covers 12 residues. The germline V gene has CDR1 SNHLY and CDR2 FYNNEI. The trim removed 2 bases at V and 10 bases at J, leaving 2 bases unmatched. The CDR3 reads CASSESRGEQFF. CDR3 nucleotide sequence: TGTGCCAGCAGTGAATCCAGGGGGGAGCAGTTCTTC.

The rearrangement links TRBV14 to TRBJ1-1; D remains ambiguous. The CDR3 consists of 14 residues. The V gene's germline CDR1 is SGHDN and CDR2 FVKESK. V was trimmed by 4 bases and J by 0 bases, leaving 9 bases between them. CDR3 amino acids: CASSPGLLNTEAFF. The CDR3 nucleotides read TGTGCCAGCAGCCCGGGTCTACTGAACACTGAAGCTTTCTTT.

Regarding this clone: Mismatch with germline at one junction end may stem from a read error. This chain connects TRBV5-1 to TRBJ1-4; tentative D call: TRBD1 (6 bases). Germline lookup yields CDR1 SGHRS and CDR2 YFSETQ. The CDR3 is made up of 15 amino acids. The CDR3 bases are TGCGCCCGCAGCTGGGGGGGGCTGCCGAATGAAAAACTGTTTTTT. Protein product: CARSWGGLPNEKLFF.

This chain joins TRBV30 and TRBJ1-2; TRBD1 matches at 10 bases. CDR1 is GTSNPN, CDR2 SVGIG, per germline (reference sequence). V dropped 2 bases and J dropped 3; count of bases not matched to a gene: 3. This CDR3 has 14 residues. The CDR3 reads CAWSSGTGDYGYTF. CDR3 DNA: TGTGCCTGGAGTTCCGGGACAGGGGACTATGGCTACACCTTC.

The chain recombines TRBV9 with TRBJ2-3; 10 bases match TRBD2. The junction had 9 bases not matched to a gene; V was cut back by 4 bases and J by 4 bases. This CDR3 has 16 amino acids. Germline values: CDR1 SGDLS, CDR2 YYNGEE. CDR3 DNA: TGTGCCAGCAGCCCCGTCGGAGCGGGAGGGGCAGATACGCAGTATTTT. This sequence encodes CASSPVGAGGADTQYF.

The chain uses TRBV30 and TRBJ1-2, with a weak D call TRBD1 (5 bases). CDR3 length: 14 residues. The V end was cut by 0 bases, the J end by 12 bases, with 20 bases between. The germline CDR1 and CDR2 sequences are GTSNPN and SVGIG (reference sequence). The CDR3 region is CAWSVGAQVKGNTF. Written as DNA, the CDR3 is TGTGCCTGGAGTGTAGGGGCGCAAGTAAAGGGGAACACCTTC. The variable domain in full, with the rest retrieved from reference TRBV30 and TRBJ1-2, is SQTIHQWPATLVQPVGSPLSLECTVEGTSNPNLYWYRQAAGRGLQLLFYSVGIGQISSEVPQNLSASRPQDRQFILSSKKLLLSDSGFYLCAWSVGAQVKGNTFGSGTRLTVV.

CDR3 nucleotides: TGTGCCACCAGTGACTCCGGGACTAGCGGGTCACGAATATCGAGTGAGCAGTTCTTC. It is translated as CATSDSGTSGSRISSEQFF. This chain uses TRBV24-1 with TRBJ2-1; 12 positions match TRBD2. The CDR3 length is 19 residues. The J segment lost 9 bases and the V segment lost 4 bases, leaving 18 bases of the junction unmatched. From germline, CDR1 is KGHDR and CDR2 SFDVKD.

The V gene is TRBV19, the J gene TRBJ2-7; D is possibly TRBD1 (5 bases). The CDR3 is 14 residues long. Germline CDR1 reads LNHDA; CDR2 reads SQIVND (reference sequence). V lost 5 bases and J lost 3, with 14 bases in between. In DNA, the CDR3 is TGTGCCAGTAGTCCCTGGGGCGTAATCTACGAGCAGTACTTC. Protein product: CASSPWGVIYEQYF.

This rearrangement joins TRBV5-4 to TRBJ2-5; the match to TRBD2 covers 10 bases. The CDR3 totals 14 residues. CDR1 and CDR2 (germline): SGHNT, YYREEE (reference sequence). J gave up 3 bases and V 3 bases, and 2 bases lay outside the gene matches. The CDR3 DNA reads TGTGCCAGCAGCTATGGACTAGCGGAAGAGACCCAGTACTTC. This encodes CASSYGLAEETQYF.

The CDR3 DNA follows: TGTGCCAGCAGCCAAGAAGGGACTAGCGGGTCCAAGCAGTACTTC. It translates to CASSQEGTSGSKQYF. V gene TRBV3-1 (or the pseudogene TRBV3-2) combines with J gene TRBJ2-7; 12 nucleotides agree with TRBD2. Trimming at V came to 0 bases and at J to 8 bases, leaving 5 bases not matched to a gene. Germline CDR1 reads LGHDT; CDR2 reads YNNKEL (reference sequence). This CDR3 comprises 15 residues.

The chain has TRBV4-3 and TRBJ1-3; D is unresolved. The ends were cut back, 0 bases at V and 4 bases at J, with 28 bases in the middle. The length of the CDR3 is 21 residues. The germline V gene has CDR1 LGHNA and CDR2 YSLEER. CDR3 sequence reads: CASSQEMVSLRTSLRGNTIYF. CDR3 DNA: TGCGCCAGCAGCCAAGAGATGGTGTCGCTAAGAACGTCTCTTCGAGGAAACACCATATATTTT.

The chain couples TRBV7-3 to TRBJ1-1; 7 positions agree with TRBD1. Germline V gene data show CDR1 as SGHTA and CDR2 as FQGTGA. The CDR3 length is 17 residues. With 0 bases clipped from V and 7 bases from J, the junction kept 14 bases outside the gene matches. CDR3 residues: CASSLTDRAQVRVEAFF. The DNA for the CDR3 is TGTGCCAGCAGCTTAACCGACAGGGCTCAAGTCAGGGTTGAAGCTTTCTTT.

The chain carries TRBV30 and TRBJ1-2, with D uncertain. CDR3 length equals 13 residues. Trimming removed 3 bases from V and 6 bases from J, with 14 bases in between. CDR1 and CDR2 from the germline V gene are GTSNPN and SVGIG (reference sequence). CDR3 sequence: CAWRRKATDGYTF. The CDR3 nucleotides are TGTGCCTGGAGGCGGAAGGCCACCGATGGCTACACCTTC.

The chain joins TRBV4-1 to TRBJ1-2; TRBD1 matches 8 bases. Germline CDR1 MGHRA, CDR2 YSYEKL. CDR3 length equals 16 residues. Trimming took 3 bases from V and 3 from J; bases not matched to a gene: 9. CDR3 DNA sequence: TGCGCCAGCAGCCACGACAGGGACAGGTACGACTATGGCTACACCTTC. This codes for CASSHDRDRYDYGYTF.